This T cell receptor (beta chain) was sequenced during a study of metastatic and nonmetastatic thyroid tumors. Background on the study: Where malignant and benign thyroid patients were concerned, repertoires were compared across blood and tumor or nodule tissue. Study results and limitations: In both blood and tumor samples, TCR beta diversity was reported significantly higher for malignant than benign nodules.

As handled by the study authors: Across clinicopathological groups, CDR3 differences served as the basis for building a distant-metastasis classifier for papillary thyroid cancer. TCRdb ran MiXCR on the PCR reads. The V and J calls were not made by the authors but by TCRdb's processing. The profile shows 30,000 to 45,000 clones, around 20% of them singletons. The CDR3 loop spans 15 amino acids. The V gene's germline CDR1 is GTSNPN and CDR2 SVGIG (reference sequence). The V end was cut by 2 bases, the J end by 2 bases, with 16 bases between. As for this clone: Its antigen is currently unknown.

Patients had received no treatment of any kind before thyroid surgery. The chain uses TRBV30 and TRBJ2-7; weak D call: TRBD2 (6 bases). This TCR was recovered from a female donor with papillary thyroid cancer or a benign thyroid nodule (not recorded which). Some clones in this sample may be carry-over from other donors' samples. Sequencing was done on a sample of blood. CDR3 region: CAWSWGIAETYEQYF. The CDR3 DNA follows: TGTGCCTGGAGTTGGGGGATAGCGGAAACCTACGAGCAGTACTTC.